These 19 T cell receptor beta chains came from one sample sequenced in a study of shared clonotypes between healthy human individuals. TCRdb's copy holds only in-frame clones and misses some; the assay was immunoSEQ multiplex PCR. The data show over 1.5 million clones, approximately 98% seen once. The sample was naive CD4+ T cells sorted from blood. Subset noted: CD45RA+ positively selected. Source of these receptors: a man aged 25-45 years in good health.

The genes are TRBV9 and TRBJ2-3, with TRBD2 identical over 14 bases. CDR1 is SGDLS and CDR2 is YYNGEE in the germline V gene. After removal of 2 bases from V and 5 bases from J, the junction contained 4 bases not matched to a gene. CDR3 size: 16 residues. The CDR3 sequence: CASSVGTSGSGDTQYF. The CDR3 DNA is TGTGCCAGCAGCGTGGGGACTAGCGGGAGTGGAGATACGCAGTATTTT. Supplemented by reference TRBV9 and TRBJ2-3, the full variable domain reads DSGVTQTPKHLITATGQRVTLRCSPRSGDLSVYWYQQSLDQGLQFLIQYYNGEERAKGNILERFSAQQFPDLHSELNLSSLELGDSALYFCASSVGTSGSGDTQYFGPGTRLTVL.

The chain links TRBV29-1 to TRBJ2-5; TRBD1 matches 9 bases. The V gene end was trimmed by 4 bases and the J gene end by 5 bases; junction bases not matched to a gene: 2. The CDR3 has 12 residues. Germline CDR1 reads SQVTM; CDR2 reads ANQGSEA. DNA for the CDR3: TGCAGCGTTGCCGGGACAGGGGAGACCCAGTACTTC. Amino acids: CSVAGTGETQYF.

V is TRBV5-4 and J is TRBJ1-3; D is ambiguous. V was shortened by 5 bases and J by 4 bases, with 7 bases between the two germline ends. Germline loops: CDR1 SGHNT, CDR2 YYREEE (reference sequence). The CDR3 extends over 12 amino acids. Written as DNA, the CDR3 is TGTGCCAGCAGTTCTGACGGAAACACCATATATTTT. As protein: CASSSDGNTIYF.

Note on this clone: Within the sample, other DNA sequences also encode this same CDR3. The DNA for the CDR3 is TGTGCCAGCAGTTTAAGCGGGTTTGAAGCTTTCTTT. Translating gives CASSLSGFEAFF. The chain has TRBV28 and TRBJ1-1; D unresolved. V lost 2 bases to trimming and J lost 7 bases, with 8 bases between them. CDR1 is MDHEN and CDR2 is SYDVKM in the germline V gene. This CDR3 has 12 residues.

In regard to this clone: Other DNA sequences of this sample code for an identical CDR3. This rearrangement joins TRBV5-1 to TRBJ1-5; no clear D. V was shortened by 0 bases and J by 5 bases, with 6 bases between the two germline ends. Looked up from germline, CDR1 is SGHRS and CDR2 is YFSETQ. The CDR3 is 13 amino acids. The CDR3 DNA reads as TGCGCCAGCAGCTTGGGTGGCGATCAGCCCCAGCATTTT. It yields the protein CASSLGGDQPQHF.

The chain combines TRBV18 with TRBJ1-4; TRBD1 might be the D (5 bases). Germline V gives CDR1 KGHSH, CDR2 LQKENI. The CDR3 length is 13 residues. The V and J ends lost 2 bases and 8 bases respectively, with 9 bases between them. The DNA for the CDR3 is TGTGCCAGCTCACCAGGGGCGGGCGAAAAACTGTTTTTT. Translated: CASSPGAGEKLFF.

The chain carries TRBV29-1 and TRBJ1-1, with D possibly matching TRBD1 (5 bases). The CDR3 is 13 residues long. V lost 4 bases, J lost 3 bases, and 12 bases lay in between. Germline-derived CDR1 and CDR2 are SQVTM and ANQGSEA. CDR3 DNA sequence: TGCAGCGTTGTGTGGACATCCGACACTGAAGCTTTCTTT. Translated, it gives CSVVWTSDTEAFF.

The CDR3 region is CASSQDISRGGSYNEQFF. CDR3 DNA: TGTGCCAGCAGCCAAGATATCTCCCGGGGAGGCTCCTACAATGAGCAGTTCTTC. The chain is built from TRBV14 and TRBJ2-1; tentatively, D is TRBD2 (6 bases). Germline loops: CDR1 SGHDN, CDR2 FVKESK. The CDR3 sequence is 18 residues long. The V end lost 0 bases, the J end lost 0 bases, and 15 bases lay between the germline ends.

This clone appeared a single time. An end of the junction differs from the germline gene, which may be a read error. The V and J genes are TRBV29-1 and TRBJ1-2; 7 nucleotides match TRBD1. This CDR3 has 11 residues. The germline V gene has CDR1 SQVTM and CDR2 ANQGSEA. This CDR3 is CSVRQGRKIFF. CDR3 sequence (DNA): TGCAGCGTTCGACAGGGACGTAAAATCTTCTTC. Using reference TRBV29-1 and TRBJ1-2 for the parts outside the CDR3, the full variable domain is SAVISQKPSRDICQRGTSLTIQCQVDSQVTMMFWYRQQPGQSLTLIATANQGSEATYESGFVIDKFPISRPNLTFSTLTVSNMSPEDSSIYLCSVRQGRKIFFGSGTRLTVV.

V is TRBV7-9 and J is TRBJ2-7; TRBD2 matches at 9 bases. V lost 4 bases and J lost 2; bases outside the gene matches: 3. The CDR3 totals 14 residues. CDR1 SEHNR and CDR2 FQNEAQ come from the germline V gene (reference sequence). The CDR3 spells CASSSVAGAYEQYF. For the CDR3, the DNA is TGTGCCAGCAGCTCGGTAGCGGGAGCCTACGAGCAGTACTTC.

In regard to this clone: Other DNA sequences in this specimen translate into the identical CDR3. The V and J genes are TRBV7-2 and TRBJ2-7; no clear D gene. Germline CDR1 reads SGHTA; CDR2 reads FQGNSA. This CDR3 contains 13 residues. Trimming took 3 bases from V and 0 from J, leaving 6 bases between them. The chain's CDR3 is CASSFGSSYEQYF. DNA for the CDR3: TGTGCCAGCAGCTTCGGAAGCTCCTACGAGCAGTACTTC.

The chain employs TRBV18 and TRBJ2-7, with D tentatively TRBD2 (5 bases). The CDR3 spans 17 residues. CDR1 is KGHSH, CDR2 LQKENI, per germline. Trimming cost V 3 bases and J 0 bases, with 18 bases left between them. CDR3 sequence (DNA): TGTGCCAGCTCACCCCTATCCTTTAGCGCGAGCTCCTACGAGCAGTACTTC. It specifies CASSPLSFSASSYEQYF.

The V gene is TRBV5-5, the J gene TRBJ1-5, with a tentative D call TRBD1 (5 bases). Per germline, CDR1 SGHKS and CDR2 YYEKEE (reference sequence). Trimming removed 0 bases at V and 2 bases at J, with 15 bases between. The CDR3 sequence is 17 residues long. The CDR3 sequence: CASSLVRPPGGNQPQHF. The DNA of the CDR3 is TGTGCCAGCAGCTTGGTGAGGCCCCCGGGGGGCAATCAGCCCCAGCATTTT.

The chain links TRBV5-1 to TRBJ1-2, with a weak D call TRBD1 (6 bases). With 0 bases removed from V and 6 bases from J, the gap between germline ends came to 9 bases. The germline V gene encodes CDR1 SGHRS and CDR2 YFSETQ. The CDR3 length is 13 residues. CDR3 nucleotide sequence: TGCGCCAGCAGCTTGGATACAGGGAATGGCTACACCTTC. It is translated as CASSLDTGNGYTF.

V is TRBV27 and J is TRBJ1-4, with D possibly matching TRBD1 (5 bases). Deletions cut 6 bases from V and 3 bases from J, with 17 bases between. CDR3 length equals 16 residues. Germline CDR1 reads MNHEY; CDR2 reads SMNVEV (reference sequence). The CDR3 spells CASSPTMGGSNEKLFF. The CDR3 region has the DNA TGTGCCAGCAGCCCCACCATGGGGGGATCTAATGAAAAACTGTTTTTT.

This chain links TRBV5-4 with TRBJ1-2, with D perhaps matching TRBD1 (5 bases). V dropped 0 bases and J dropped 8 bases, with 8 bases sitting between them. Germline CDR1 SGHNT, CDR2 YYREEE (reference sequence). This CDR3 region has 12 residues. The CDR3 region has the DNA TGTGCCAGCAGCTTGGGGACAATGGGCTACACCTTC. This sequence encodes CASSLGTMGYTF.

The chain links TRBV7-9 to TRBJ2-5; 11 bases fit TRBD1. The length of the CDR3 is 18 residues. V shed 1 base and J 5 bases; nucleotides not matched to a gene: 12. Germline CDR1 and CDR2: SEHNR and FQNEAQ (reference sequence). The CDR3 loop is CASSLVGAGTGGRETQYF. The CDR3 nucleotides read TGTGCCAGCAGCTTAGTCGGGGCAGGGACAGGGGGACGGGAGACCCAGTACTTC.

The chain combines TRBV5-1 with TRBJ2-5; the match to TRBD2 covers 10 bases. Germline V gene lookup returns CDR1 SGHRS and CDR2 YFSETQ. With 2 bases clipped from V and 1 base from J, the junction kept 2 bases outside the gene matches. This CDR3 is built from 15 residues. Written as DNA, the CDR3 is TGCGCCAGCAGCTTACTAGCGGGGCCCCAAGAGACCCAGTACTTC. It specifies CASSLLAGPQETQYF.

The chain links TRBV11-2 to TRBJ2-5; tentatively, D is TRBD1 (6 bases). Germline values: CDR1 SGHAT, CDR2 FQNNGV. The CDR3 contains 15 residues. V lost 5 bases, J lost 4 bases, and 17 bases lay in between. CDR3 bases: TGTGCCAGCAGCCAACAGGGAGTTGTGGGAGAGACCCAGTACTTC. This gives the protein CASSQQGVVGETQYF.